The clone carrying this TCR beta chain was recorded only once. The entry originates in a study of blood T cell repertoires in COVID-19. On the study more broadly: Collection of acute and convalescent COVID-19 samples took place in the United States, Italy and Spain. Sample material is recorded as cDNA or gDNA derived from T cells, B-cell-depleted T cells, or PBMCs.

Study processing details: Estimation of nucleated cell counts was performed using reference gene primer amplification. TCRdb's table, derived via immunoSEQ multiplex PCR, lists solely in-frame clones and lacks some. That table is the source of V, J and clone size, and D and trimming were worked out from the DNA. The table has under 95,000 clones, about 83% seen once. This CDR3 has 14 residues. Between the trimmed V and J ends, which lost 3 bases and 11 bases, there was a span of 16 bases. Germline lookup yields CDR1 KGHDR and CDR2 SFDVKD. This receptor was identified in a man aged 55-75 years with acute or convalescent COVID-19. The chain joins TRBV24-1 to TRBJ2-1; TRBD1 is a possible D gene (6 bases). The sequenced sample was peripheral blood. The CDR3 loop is CATSDPTDRSQQFF. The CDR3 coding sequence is TGTGCCACCAGTGATCCAACCGACAGGAGCCAGCAGTTCTTC.